This is a list of T cell receptor beta chains from one sample in a study of regulatory T cells in long-lasting Graves disease. TCRdb processed the multiplex PCR reads anew with MiXCR; each CDR3 protein has one entry. Of 600,000 to 650,000 distinct CDR3 sequences listed, roughly 15% are singletons. The same data also went into a second study, on T cells in Graves' hyperthyroidism and ophthalmopathy.

The sample consisted of peripheral blood mononuclear cells (PBMCs), taken at new diagnosis, from a patient treated with antithyroid drugs. The receptors shown here come from a woman in her twenties or thirties with Graves disease. Both conserved end residues are part of each CDR3. Each record gives: D gene, J gene, clone size, V gene, CDR3 protein, CDR3 DNA. D genes are given only for firm matches. A row's size may be missing; if present it is once, few, many or a size class.

d_gene: TRBD1; j_gene: TRBJ1-6; abundance: NA; v_gene: TRBV27; CDR3aa: CASSLFTGALNNSPLHF; CDR3nt: TGTGCCAGCAGTTTATTTACAGGGGCCTTAAATAATTCACCCCTCCACTTT
d_gene: NA; j_gene: TRBJ1-5; abundance: few; v_gene: TRBV6-1; CDR3aa: CASSGGLRSNQPQHF; CDR3nt: TGTGCCAGCAGTGGGGGACTAAGGAGCAATCAGCCCCAGCATTTT
d_gene: NA; j_gene: TRBJ1-2; abundance: NA; v_gene: TRBV20-1; CDR3aa: CSAGAGFSNGYTF; CDR3nt: TGCAGTGCGGGCGCTGGGTTTTCGAATGGCTACACCTTC
d_gene: NA; j_gene: TRBJ2-7; abundance: NA; v_gene: TRBV7-9; CDR3aa: CASSLGFVWGVAYEQYF; CDR3nt: TGTGCCAGCAGCTTAGGCTTCGTGTGGGGAGTCGCCTACGAGCAGTACTTC
d_gene: NA; j_gene: TRBJ2-7; abundance: many; v_gene: TRBV28; CDR3aa: CASSFLGTGGFSYEQYF; CDR3nt: TGTGCCAGCAGTTTCCTGGGCACAGGCGGGTTTTCCTACGAGCAGTACTTC
d_gene: NA; j_gene: TRBJ2-5; abundance: many; v_gene: TRBV20-1; CDR3aa: CSATPVLQETQYF; CDR3nt: TGCAGTGCCACGCCGGTGTTACAAGAGACCCAGTACTTC
d_gene: TRBD1; j_gene: TRBJ1-2; abundance: NA; v_gene: TRBV5-1; CDR3aa: CASSLGVQGYGYTF; CDR3nt: TGCGCCAGCAGCTTGGGAGTACAGGGGTATGGCTACACCTTC
d_gene: NA; j_gene: TRBJ1-2; abundance: many; v_gene: TRBV2; CDR3aa: CASRVTGTSGYTF; CDR3nt: TGTGCCAGCAGGGTAACAGGGACGAGTGGCTACACCTTC
d_gene: NA; j_gene: TRBJ1-1; abundance: many; v_gene: TRBV2; CDR3aa: CASTLRGGGTEAFF; CDR3nt: TGTGCCAGCACGTTGCGTGGGGGCGGGACTGAAGCTTTCTTT
d_gene: NA; j_gene: TRBJ1-5; abundance: few; v_gene: TRBV2; CDR3aa: CASGGQNQPQHF; CDR3nt: TGTGCCAGCGGCGGACAGAATCAGCCCCAGCATTTT
d_gene: NA; j_gene: TRBJ2-2; abundance: many; v_gene: TRBV6-1; CDR3aa: CASRQGAGTGELFF; CDR3nt: TGTGCCAGCAGACAGGGAGCGGGAACCGGGGAGCTGTTTTTT
d_gene: NA; j_gene: TRBJ2-7; abundance: many; v_gene: TRBV2; CDR3aa: CASNEDKVYEQYF; CDR3nt: TGTGCCAGCAATGAGGATAAGGTATACGAGCAGTACTTC
d_gene: NA; j_gene: TRBJ2-7; abundance: NA; v_gene: TRBV20-1; CDR3aa: CSAGGVTGSLTYEQYF; CDR3nt: TGCAGTGCTGGGGGGGTGACAGGGTCACTCACCTACGAGCAGTACTTC
d_gene: NA; j_gene: TRBJ2-1; abundance: many; v_gene: TRBV2; CDR3aa: CASSRKPPYNEQFF; CDR3nt: TGTGCCAGCAGTCGGAAGCCTCCCTACAATGAGCAGTTCTTC